This T cell receptor (beta chain) was obtained from a study of blood T cell repertoires in COVID-19. This clone has only a few counts. The data were produced by immunoSEQ multiplex PCR, yet TCRdb's version contains in-frame clones alone and is incomplete. The sample lists some 250,000 clones; about 83% were seen once. With 0 bases clipped from V and 5 bases from J, the junction kept 2 bases outside the gene matches. The CDR3 is made up of 14 amino acids. CDR1 is SGHTA, CDR2 FQGNSA, per germline. The gene calls are TRBV7-2 and TRBJ1-1, with TRBD1 matching 8 bases. The material sequenced was peripheral blood. This receptor was identified in a man under 40 who had recovered from COVID-19. This CDR3 reads CASSLARGRTEAFF. CDR3 nucleotides: TGTGCCAGCAGCTTAGCCAGGGGGCGTACTGAAGCTTTCTTT.